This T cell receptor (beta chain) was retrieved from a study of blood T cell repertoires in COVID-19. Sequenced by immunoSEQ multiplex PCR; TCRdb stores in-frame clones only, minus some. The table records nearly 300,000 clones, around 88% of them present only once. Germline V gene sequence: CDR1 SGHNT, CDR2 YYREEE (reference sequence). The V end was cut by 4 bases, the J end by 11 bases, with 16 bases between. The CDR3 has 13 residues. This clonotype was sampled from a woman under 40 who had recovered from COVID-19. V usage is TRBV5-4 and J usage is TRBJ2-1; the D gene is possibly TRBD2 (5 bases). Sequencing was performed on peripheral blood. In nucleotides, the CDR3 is TGTGCCAGCAGCCAGACGAGGGCGGTAAAGCAGTTCTTC. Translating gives CASSQTRAVKQFF.